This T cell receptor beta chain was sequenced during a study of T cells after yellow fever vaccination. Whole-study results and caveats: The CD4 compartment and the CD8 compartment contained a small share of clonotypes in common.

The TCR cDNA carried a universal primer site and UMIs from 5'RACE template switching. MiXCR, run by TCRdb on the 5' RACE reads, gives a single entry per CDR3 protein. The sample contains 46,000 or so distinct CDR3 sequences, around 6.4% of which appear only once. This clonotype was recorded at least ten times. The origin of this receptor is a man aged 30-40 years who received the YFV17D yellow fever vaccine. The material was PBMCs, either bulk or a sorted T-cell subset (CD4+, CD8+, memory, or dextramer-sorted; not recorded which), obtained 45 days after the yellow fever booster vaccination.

The CDR3 DNA follows: TGTGCCAGCAGTGAAGGTGGGGGCTTACTCTATGGCTACACCTTC. It is translated as CASSEGGGLLYGYTF. The chain carries TRBV25-1 and TRBJ1-2, with D possibly being TRBD1 (6 bases). V was cut by 2 bases and J by 4 bases, with 14 bases left in between. This CDR3 has 15 residues. Germline V gene sequence: CDR1 MGHDK, CDR2 SYGVNS.